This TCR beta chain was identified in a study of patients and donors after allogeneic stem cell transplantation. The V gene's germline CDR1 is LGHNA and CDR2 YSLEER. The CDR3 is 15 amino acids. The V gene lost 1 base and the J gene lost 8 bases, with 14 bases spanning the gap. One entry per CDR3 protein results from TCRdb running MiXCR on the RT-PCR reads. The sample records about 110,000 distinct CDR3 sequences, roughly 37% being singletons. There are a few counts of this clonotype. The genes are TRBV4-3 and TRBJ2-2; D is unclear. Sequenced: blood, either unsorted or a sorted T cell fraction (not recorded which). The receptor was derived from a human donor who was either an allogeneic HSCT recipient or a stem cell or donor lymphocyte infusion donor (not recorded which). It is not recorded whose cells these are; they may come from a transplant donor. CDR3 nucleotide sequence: TGCGCCAGCAGCCAAGCCCGCGCGGCGACTGGGGAGCTGTTTTTT. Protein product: CASSQARAATGELFF.